Only one count was recorded for the clone carrying this TCR beta chain. What it binds is not known. Measured with immunoSEQ multiplex PCR; TCRdb has only the in-frame clones, and not every one. Of approximately 63,000 clones detected, around 93% appear once; the ten largest clones hold roughly 0.4%. The data were taken from a study of graft-versus-host responses after intestinal transplantation. Per the germline V gene, CDR1 is MNHNS and CDR2 is SASEGT. The CDR3 consists of 14 residues. The ends were cut back, 4 bases at V and 0 bases at J, with 7 bases in the middle. Broader study findings: Some patients had graft-donor T cell macrochimerism, and their allografts showed high graft-versus-host to host-versus-graft clonal ratios.

The source of this sequence is a human donor who was the organ donor for an intestinal transplant. Specimen: unstimulated CD4+ T cells sorted from spleen or lymph node cells, collected before transplant. The gene calls are TRBV6-1 and TRBJ1-5; D ambiguous. The CDR3 loop reads CASSVGYSNQPQHF. The CDR3 DNA reads TGTGCCAGCAGTGTGGGTTATAGCAATCAGCCCCAGCATTTT.